This entry lists 29 T cell receptor beta chains sequenced from one sample in a study of beta chain features in type 1 diabetes. Study-level findings and limits: Researchers report that Type 1 diabetes patients had moderately but significantly shorter TCRB CDR3s across all four CD4+ subsets.

Isolated RNA was reverse transcribed in full, so expressed TCRB transcripts were sequenced. Using immunoSEQ multiplex PCR, the repertoire was profiled, and TCRdb retains in-frame clones only, with some absent. The sample has a few hundred thousand clones; approximately 15% are singletons. Antigens for these TCRs are unknown. Material: naive CD4+ T cells from blood. Receptors were obtained from a woman younger than 35 with type 1 diabetes.

The chain carries TRBV10-3 and TRBJ1-2; TRBD1 agrees at 11 bases. The V gene end was trimmed by 4 bases and the J gene end by 8 bases; junction bases not matched to a gene: 12. Germline CDR1 and CDR2: ENHRY and SYGVKD. The CDR3 spans 16 residues. The CDR3 DNA reads TGTGCCATCAGTGCCGGGACAGGGGGTTCCGTGCGGGGCTACACCTTC. Amino acids: CAISAGTGGSVRGYTF.

This clone was detected a few times. This chain uses TRBV28 with TRBJ1-5; possible D gene TRBD1, 5 bases. The CDR3 loop spans 14 amino acids. With 6 bases removed from V and 2 bases from J, the gap between germline ends came to 11 bases. The germline gives CDR1 MDHEN, CDR2 SYDVKM. In nucleotides, the CDR3 is TGTGCCAGCAGGATACAGGTTGGCAATCAGCCCCAGCATTTT. Translation gives CASRIQVGNQPQHF. The complete variable domain, with remaining parts taken from reference TRBV28 and TRBJ1-5, reads DVKVTQSSRYLVKRTGEKVFLECVQDMDHENMFWYRQDPGLGLRLIYFSYDVKMKEKGDIPEGYSVSREKKERFSLILESASTNQTSMYLCASRIQVGNQPQHFGDGTRLSIL.

The rearrangement joins TRBV4-2 to TRBJ1-1; possible D gene TRBD1, 5 bases. V dropped 3 bases and J dropped 4 bases, with 15 bases sitting between them. This CDR3 spans 15 amino acids. CDR1 and CDR2 from the germline V gene are LGHNA and YNFKEQ. The CDR3 reads CASSQEQAPSTEAFF. The DNA of the CDR3 is TGTGCCAGCAGCCAGGAACAGGCGCCGAGCACTGAAGCTTTCTTT.

This clone was detected only a few times. The V and J genes are TRBV10-3 and TRBJ1-1; D is uncertain. Looked up from germline, CDR1 is ENHRY and CDR2 is SYGVKD. The V and J ends lost 6 bases and 5 bases respectively, with 13 bases between them. The CDR3 extends over 13 amino acids. In DNA form, the CDR3 reads TGTGCCATCAGAGACCGGACGGGGACTGAAGCTTTCTTT. It translates to CAIRDRTGTEAFF.

This clone was found a few times. The rearrangement joins TRBV7-7 to TRBJ2-3, with 10 bases that match TRBD1. Trimming took 5 bases from V and 5 from J; bases not matched to a gene: 4. The length of the CDR3 is 14 residues. Germline V CDR1 and CDR2: SSHAT, FNYEAQ (reference sequence). CDR3 loop: CASSPDRGIDTQYF. As DNA, the CDR3 is TGTGCCAGCAGCCCGGACAGGGGGATAGATACGCAGTATTTT.

This sequence joins TRBV11-2 and TRBJ2-1, with D unclear. This CDR3 has 17 amino acids. The germline V and J ends were trimmed by 0 bases and 0 bases, with 12 bases remaining between them. Germline CDR1 is SGHAT and CDR2 is FQNNGV. The CDR3 coding sequence is TGTGCCAGCAGCTTAGATTTCGGCCGGAGCTCCTACAATGAGCAGTTCTTC. It codes for CASSLDFGRSSYNEQFF.

This chain links TRBV10-3 with TRBJ1-1, with 8 bases that match TRBD1. CDR3 size: 14 residues. V was clipped by 2 bases and J by 4 bases; unmatched bases: 3. CDR1 and CDR2 (germline): ENHRY, SYGVKD. CDR3 in amino acids: CAISEGQGGTEAFF. The CDR3 nucleotides read TGTGCCATCAGTGAGGGACAGGGAGGCACTGAAGCTTTCTTT.

This sequence joins TRBV7-2 and TRBJ2-1, with 8 bases that match TRBD2. Trimming at V came to 4 bases and at J to 0 bases, leaving 2 bases not matched to a gene. This CDR3 region has 15 residues. The germline gives CDR1 SGHTA, CDR2 FQGNSA. The CDR3 protein is CASSWSGSSYNEQFF. The CDR3, as DNA: TGTGCCAGCAGCTGGAGCGGGAGCTCCTACAATGAGCAGTTCTTC.

The chain carries TRBV14 and TRBJ2-4; 9 nucleotides match TRBD2. CDR1 and CDR2 (germline): SGHDN, FVKESK. The CDR3 extends over 19 amino acids. V shed 2 bases, J shed 0 bases, and the junction held 11 bases outside the gene matches. The chain's CDR3 is CASSQRSSGSDLAKNIQYF. The CDR3 DNA follows: TGTGCCAGCAGCCAACGGAGTAGCGGGAGTGACCTAGCCAAAAACATTCAGTACTTC.

This chain connects TRBV14 to TRBJ2-7, with 9 bases aligning to TRBD1. Germline V lookup: CDR1 SGHDN, CDR2 FVKESK. This CDR3 has 17 amino acids. V lost 4 bases to trimming and J lost 0 bases; unmatched junction nucleotides: 10. DNA for the CDR3: TGTGCCAGCAGCCTCCCAAACGGGACAGGGAGCTCCTACGAGCAGTACGTC. It yields the protein CASSLPNGTGSSYEQYV.

The chain uses TRBV11-1 and TRBJ2-1; TRBD2 agrees at 8 bases. The CDR3 sequence is 17 residues long. V was pared by 5 bases and J by 3 bases, with 12 bases of the junction left unmatched. Germline loops: CDR1 SGHAT, CDR2 FQDESV (reference sequence). The CDR3 is CASSLRKRERDYNEQFF. The CDR3 nucleotides read TGTGCCAGCAGCCTCAGAAAGCGGGAGCGGGACTACAATGAGCAGTTCTTC. The variable domain in full, completed from reference TRBV11-1 and TRBJ2-1, reads EAEVAQSPRYKITEKSQAVAFWCDPISGHATLYWYRQILGQGPELLVQFQDESVVDDSQLPKDRFSAERLKGVDSTLKIQPAELGDSAMYLCASSLRKRERDYNEQFFGPGTRLTVL.

A few counts support this clone. CDR3 DNA: TGTGCCAGCAGTTACGGAGGGGGGGTGGCCGGGGAGCTGTTTTTT. Its protein is CASSYGGGVAGELFF. The chain recombines TRBV6-5 with TRBJ2-2, with a possible D match to TRBD2 (7 bases). The germline V gene encodes CDR1 MNHEY and CDR2 SVGAGI. V lost 2 bases and J 6 bases, leaving 13 bases between the germline ends. This CDR3 is 15 amino acids long.

The rearrangement links TRBV18 to TRBJ2-1, with TRBD2 matching over 8 bases. The J segment lost 5 bases and the V segment lost 8 bases, leaving 8 bases of the junction unmatched. The germline CDR1 and CDR2 sequences are KGHSH and LQKENI. The CDR3 is 14 amino acids. CDR3 DNA sequence: TGTGCCAGCGGAGGGACTAGAAATAACAATGAGCAGTTCTTC. Encoded protein: CASGGTRNNNEQFF. Full variable domain (missing parts from reference TRBV18 and TRBJ2-1): NAGVMQNPRHLVRRRGQEARLRCSPMKGHSHVYWYRQLPEEGLKFMVYLQKENIIDESGMPKERFSAEFPKEGPSILRIQQVVRGDSAAYFCASGGTRNNNEQFFGPGTRLTVL.

The rearrangement uses TRBV5-1 and TRBJ2-5, with D possibly TRBD1 on 5 matching bases. Germline V gives CDR1 SGHRS, CDR2 YFSETQ. V shed 5 bases and J shed 5 bases, with 13 bases lying between them. The CDR3 covers 13 residues. The CDR3 DNA sequence: TGCGCCAGCAGACAGCAGGGTGGGGAGACCCAGTACTTC. Its protein product is CASRQQGGETQYF.

The V and J genes are TRBV6-5 and TRBJ1-1; D gene unclear. CDR1 and CDR2 from the germline V gene are MNHEY and SVGAGI. The CDR3 sequence is 13 residues long. Trimming took 7 bases from V and 1 from J, leaving 10 bases between them. CDR3 coding DNA: TGTGCCAGCACCCCACGGGGGAACACTGAAGCTTTCTTT. Amino acid sequence: CASTPRGNTEAFF.

This clone occurred a few times. The chain employs TRBV18 and TRBJ2-1, with a tentative D call TRBD1 (5 bases). This CDR3 has 13 amino acids. V was trimmed by 8 bases and J by 9 bases, leaving 17 bases between them. Germline assignment: CDR1 KGHSH and CDR2 LQKENI. The CDR3 region is CASTGQDQGEQFF. CDR3 in DNA: TGTGCCAGCACGGGCCAGGATCAGGGTGAGCAGTTCTTC.

The V and J genes are TRBV7-3 and TRBJ2-1; TRBD1 aligns across 8 bases. From germline, CDR1 is SGHTA and CDR2 FQGTGA. The V segment lost 5 bases and the J segment 10 bases; nucleotides outside the gene matches: 13. This CDR3 comprises 15 residues. The CDR3 spells CASSLGQGSFEEQFF. CDR3 coding DNA: TGTGCCAGCAGCCTAGGACAGGGCTCCTTCGAGGAGCAGTTCTTC.

This clone was counted between two and nine times. The chain uses TRBV5-1 and TRBJ2-3; 12 positions agree with TRBD2. This CDR3 region has 17 residues. J lost 0 bases, V lost 4 bases, and 6 bases had no gene match. Germline V gene data show CDR1 as SGHRS and CDR2 as YFSETQ. CDR3 DNA: TGCGCCAGCAGCAAGGGACTAGCGGGCTCCAGCACAGATACGCAGTATTTT. The encoded protein is CASSKGLAGSSTDTQYF.

A few counts support this clone. The CDR3 sequence: CASSLELAKNIQYF. CDR3 coding DNA: TGTGCCAGCAGCTTAGAACTAGCCAAAAACATTCAGTACTTC. V gene TRBV11-3 combines with J gene TRBJ2-4; D is undetermined. This CDR3 region has 14 residues. Per the germline V gene, CDR1 is SGHNT and CDR2 is YENEEA. V gave up 0 bases and J gave up 0 bases, with 3 bases separating them.

The chain joins TRBV11-1 to TRBJ1-1; D uncertain. The germline CDR1 and CDR2 sequences are SGHAT and FQDESV (reference sequence). Trimming removed 4 bases at V and 4 bases at J, with 10 bases between. The CDR3 consists of 13 residues. The CDR3 bases are TGTGCCAGCAGCTCCAGGTTGGGCACTGAAGCTTTCTTT. This codes for CASSSRLGTEAFF.

As regards this clone: Other DNA sequences from this sample encode an identical CDR3 as well. The chain recombines TRBV4-3 with TRBJ2-1; D is ambiguous. This CDR3 is built from 15 residues. The V end was cut by 0 bases, the J end by 0 bases, with 6 bases between. The germline gives CDR1 LGHNA, CDR2 YSLEER. The CDR3 region has the DNA TGCGCCAGCAGCCAAGACCGGAGCTCCTACAATGAGCAGTTCTTC. The encoded protein is CASSQDRSSYNEQFF.

This clone was seen only a few times. DNA for the CDR3: TGCAGTGCTAAAAGGGGAGAGACCCAGTACTTC. It is translated as CSAKRGETQYF. The chain uses TRBV20-1 and TRBJ2-5, with D perhaps matching TRBD1 (5 bases). Trimming stripped 4 bases from V and 4 bases from J, with 7 bases between. Germline CDR1 and CDR2: DFQATT and SNEGSKA (reference sequence). The CDR3 extends over 11 amino acids.

This chain links TRBV5-1 with TRBJ2-1, with 7 bases identical to TRBD2. Germline trimming cut 4 bases from V and 0 bases from J; bases unmatched to any gene: 4. The CDR3 consists of 15 residues. The germline gives CDR1 SGHRS, CDR2 YFSETQ. The CDR3 region is CASSLAVGSYNEQFF. CDR3 coding DNA: TGCGCCAGCAGCCTAGCGGTAGGCTCCTACAATGAGCAGTTCTTC.

This clone occurred a few times. The CDR3 coding sequence is TGCGCCAGCAGCTTGGAGTTCGTAGTCGAGCAGTACTTC. Translation: CASSLEFVVEQYF. The chain is built from TRBV5-1 and TRBJ2-5, with D hard to call. Matching the DNA end better, TRBJ2-7 makes the J call doubtful. The CDR3 consists of 13 residues. In germline, CDR1 is SGHRS, CDR2 YFSETQ.

V and J are TRBV11-2 and TRBJ2-7; TRBD1 is a possible D gene (6 bases). Germline CDR1 SGHAT, CDR2 FQNNGV. The germline V and J ends were trimmed by 5 bases and 3 bases, with 11 bases remaining between them. The CDR3 consists of 13 residues. The CDR3 spells CASSPGQNYEQYF. CDR3 nucleotide sequence: TGTGCCAGCAGCCCAGGACAGAACTACGAGCAGTACTTC.

This clone showed up just a few times. In DNA, the CDR3 is TGTGCCAGTAGTCGAGAAAGTTACAATGAGCAGTTCTTC. As protein: CASSRESYNEQFF. The chain recombines TRBV19 with TRBJ2-1; no definite D call. The CDR3 length is 13 residues. V dropped 5 bases and J dropped 4 bases, with 9 bases sitting between them. Germline loops: CDR1 LNHDA, CDR2 SQIVND (reference sequence).

This clone was seen only a few times. CDR3 loop: CASSSPGRPFPFEQFF. CDR3 DNA sequence: TGTGCCAGCAGCTCACCTGGGAGGCCTTTCCCGTTTGAGCAGTTCTTC. V gene TRBV7-2 combines with J gene TRBJ2-1; the D gene is possibly TRBD2 (6 bases). CDR1 SGHTA and CDR2 FQGNSA come from the germline V gene. This CDR3 contains 16 residues. Deletions cut 4 bases from V and 9 bases from J, with 22 bases between.

This clone was seen a handful of times. The chain carries TRBV5-1 and TRBJ2-5, with a weak D call TRBD1 (6 bases). CDR3 size: 12 residues. V lost 2 bases to trimming and J lost 5 bases, with 7 bases between them. Germline loops: CDR1 SGHRS, CDR2 YFSETQ. For the CDR3, the DNA is TGCGCCAGCAGCTTAAGGGGGGAGACCCAGTACTTC. Residues: CASSLRGETQYF.

The V gene is TRBV14, the J gene TRBJ1-1; 11 bases are shared with TRBD1. The J segment lost 4 bases and the V segment lost 0 bases, leaving 1 base of the junction unmatched. This CDR3 has 15 residues. Germline V gene data show CDR1 as SGHDN and CDR2 as FVKESK. CDR3 loop: CASSQDGTGGTEAFF. CDR3 in DNA: TGTGCCAGCAGCCAAGATGGGACAGGGGGCACTGAAGCTTTCTTT.